This T cell receptor (beta chain) was recovered during a study of OX40 agonist ivuxolimab in advanced cancers. For the study in its entirety: Ivuxolimab was a fully human IgG2 agonistic monoclonal antibody targeting the costimulatory receptor OX40 (CD134). Intravenous ivuxolimab was administered to patients every 2 weeks at six dose levels: 0.01, 0.1, 0.3, 1.5, 3 and 10 mg/kg. Of the roughly 52 dose-escalation patients, hepatocellular carcinoma was present in approximately 20, melanoma in around 15, renal cell carcinoma in 9 and head and neck cancer in 9. In the dose-escalation cohort, approximately 82% of patients were male, and the mean age was approximately 60 years, with a range of roughly 23 to 85. Patients were allowed to have had prior anti-PD-1, anti-PD-L1 or anti-CTLA-4 therapy, and roughly 40% of the dose-escalation patients had previously received checkpoint inhibitors. Partial responses were achieved by three dose-escalation patients, of whom one had hepatocellular carcinoma and two had cutaneous melanoma. The purpose of peripheral TCRbeta sequencing was to test whether ivuxolimab changed TCR sequence diversity and led to clonal T-cell expansion. The paper covers the monotherapy dose-escalation part of the phase I ivuxolimab trial, which included N of about 50 patients.

The trim is 1 base for V and 1 base for J, with a gap of 7 bases between the germline ends. Reading from cysteine to phenylalanine, the CDR3 counts 14 amino acids. Here the CDR3 DNA is all that survives: 42 bases in frame from base 1. CDR1 and CDR2 were assigned from the germline V gene (reference sequence) as SEHNR and FQNEAQ. To sequence the TCRbeta CDR3 region, genomic DNA was isolated from the sorted cells. TCRbeta CDR3 regions were sequenced using the immunoSEQ Assay. TCRdb mirrors the immuneACCESS table, restricted to in-frame sequences. Some clones are absent from its copies; in checked studies, under half trace to an unresolved V gene, and the reason for the others is unknown. Present in this sample are tens of thousands of clones, 70% to 85% of which were seen just once. The ten biggest clones cover approximately 11% of the sample. Patients with a history of autoimmune disease or receiving systemic immunosuppression were excluded from the trial. Peripheral blood for TCR sequencing was collected from all dose cohorts at baseline, on cycle 4 day 1, and on cycle 7 day 1. The samples were taken from a phase I, first-in-human, multicenter, open-label dose-escalation trial of ivuxolimab. Adults with locally advanced or metastatic melanoma, renal cell carcinoma, hepatocellular carcinoma or head and neck squamous cell carcinoma were enrolled in the trial. CD4+ and CD8+ T cells were sorted separately from peripheral blood before TCR sequencing.

Worth noting for this clone: What this receptor recognizes is not known. Qualities for individual bases were not recorded, and no much larger clone is one base off.

The investigation overall reported the following: Which antigens the clonally expanded peripheral T cells were specific for was not determined. In the 0.1-3.0 mg/kg groups, partial responders were among the patients with the lowest normalized peripheral clonal expansion, particularly in CD8+ T cells. After ivuxolimab, expanded clones were on average more numerous among CD8+ T cells than among CD4+ T cells. At doses from 0.1 to 3.0 mg/kg, clonal expansion was seen in both CD4+ and CD8+ blood T cells between baseline and week 6. Low levels of normalized T-cell clonal expansion were also seen in some patients who did not respond.

The rearranged segments are TRBV7-9 and TRBJ1-2, with no D gene named confidently. The sequenced sample was CD4+ or CD8+ T cells sorted from blood, obtained in a trial of the OX40 agonist ivuxolimab. This receptor was obtained from an adult with an advanced solid tumor such as melanoma, head and neck, liver or kidney cancer. This receptor has the CDR3 CASSLESVNYGYTF. Read as DNA, the sequence is TGTGCCAGCAGCTTAGAGTCCGTTAACTATGGCTACACCTTC.